One sample yielded the 8 T cell receptor beta chains listed below, sequenced in a study of blood T cell repertoires in COVID-19. Generated by immunoSEQ multiplex PCR, the TCRdb table keeps only in-frame clones and is missing some. Of fewer than 200,000 clones in the sample, 80% to 85% are singletons; the top ten hold roughly 9.5%. Sequencing was done on a sample of peripheral blood. All receptors come from a woman older than 75 with active or convalescent COVID-19.

This clone was recorded only once. The V gene is TRBV12-3 or TRBV12-4, the J gene TRBJ2-1; D may be TRBD1 (5 bases). V gave up 6 bases and J gave up 12 bases, with 12 bases separating them. This CDR3 comprises 11 residues. DNA for the CDR3: TGTGCCAGCAGCCGGACAAGAGGGCAGTTCTTC. Protein sequence: CASSRTRGQFF.

This clone was counted between two and nine times. The J gene is TRBJ1-5, the V gene TRBV11-2; no definite D call. Trimming pared 5 bases from V and 2 bases from J, leaving 10 bases between. The CDR3 covers 14 residues. CDR1 and CDR2 (germline): SGHAT, FQNNGV. CDR3 residues: CASSRGDGNQPQHF. The CDR3, as DNA: TGTGCCAGCAGCCGTGGAGATGGCAATCAGCCCCAGCATTTT.

V is TRBV20-1 and J is TRBJ1-6; D remains ambiguous. CDR1 and CDR2 from the germline V gene are DFQATT and SNEGSKA (reference sequence). The CDR3 extends over 11 amino acids. CDR3 sequence reads: CSLRRSSPLHF. The CDR3 bases are TGCAGCCTGCGTAGGAGTTCACCCCTCCACTTT.

The chain links TRBV5-4 to TRBJ2-1, with 10 bases aligning to TRBD2. Per the germline V gene, CDR1 is SGHNT and CDR2 is YYREEE (reference sequence). The J segment lost 3 bases and the V segment lost 0 bases, leaving 0 bases of the junction unmatched. CDR3 size: 15 residues. CDR3 amino acids: CASSLGTSGYNEQFF. The CDR3 coding sequence is TGTGCCAGCAGCTTGGGGACTAGCGGCTACAATGAGCAGTTCTTC.

This clone was observed once. The rearrangement joins TRBV19 to TRBJ1-5; D remains ambiguous. Germline CDR1 and CDR2: LNHDA and SQIVND (reference sequence). The CDR3 consists of 15 residues. V lost 6 bases to trimming and J lost 0 bases, with 12 bases between them. This CDR3 is CASRETVDSNQPQHF. CDR3 nucleotides: TGTGCCAGTAGGGAGACTGTGGATAGCAATCAGCCCCAGCATTTT.

J is TRBJ1-1 and V is TRBV19; the D is unclear. Trimming stripped 1 base from V and 1 base from J, with 4 bases between. Germline V gene data show CDR1 as LNHDA and CDR2 as SQIVND (reference sequence). The CDR3 is 13 residues long. DNA of the CDR3: TGTGCCAGTAGTATAGCACAGAACACTGAAGCTTTCTTT. Protein product: CASSIAQNTEAFF.

The CDR3 nucleotides are TGTGCCAGCAGTTATTTCGGACAGATCCAAGAGACCCAGTACTTC. It translates to CASSYFGQIQETQYF. The chain couples TRBV6-2 or TRBV6-3 to TRBJ2-5; maybe TRBD1 (6 bases). This CDR3 comprises 15 residues. Trimming removed 3 bases from V and 1 base from J, with 12 bases in between. Germline CDR1 MNHEY, CDR2 SVGEGT.

CDR3 nucleotide sequence: TGTGCCAGCAGCGATGGACAGGCAACAGATACGCAGTATTTT. Its translation is CASSDGQATDTQYF. The chain joins TRBV11-3 to TRBJ2-3, with 7 bases matching TRBD1. Germline assignment: CDR1 SGHNT and CDR2 YENEEA. The CDR3 covers 14 residues. Germline trimming cut 5 bases from V and 3 bases from J; bases unmatched to any gene: 5.